These 23 T cell receptor beta chains originate from one sample sequenced in a study of beta chain features in type 1 diabetes. Study-level results: TCRB CDR3s from Type 1 diabetes patients were moderately but significantly shorter in all four CD4+ subsets.

Since all of the isolated RNA was reverse transcribed, expressed TCRB transcripts were what got sequenced. Libraries were prepared by immunoSEQ multiplex PCR; TCRdb keeps only in-frame clonotypes and omits some of them. The data contain hundreds of thousands of clones, approximately 16% of them seen just once; the ten biggest clones take up less than 0.02%. These receptors have no identified antigens. The sample taken for sequencing was naive CD4+ T cells from blood. Source of these receptors: a man aged 18 to 30 with type 1 diabetes.

This clone was counted between two and nine times. The chain combines TRBV13 with TRBJ2-3; D unclear. Germline values: CDR1 PRHDT, CDR2 FYEKMQ (reference sequence). V was clipped by 1 base and J by 1 base, with 6 bases between them. The CDR3 sequence is 14 residues long. CDR3: CASSLASGTDTQYF. The CDR3 DNA reads TGTGCCAGCAGCTTAGCCAGCGGCACAGATACGCAGTATTTT.

V and J are TRBV6-6 and TRBJ2-5; 10 bases are shared with TRBD1. Germline values: CDR1 MNHNY, CDR2 SVGAGI (reference sequence). The CDR3 spans 16 residues. With 5 bases clipped from V and 5 bases from J, the junction kept 11 bases outside the gene matches. For the CDR3, the DNA is TGTGCCAGCAGTCATGGGACAGGGGATCTGGGGGAGACCCAGTACTTC. Protein product: CASSHGTGDLGETQYF.

The chain combines TRBV28 with TRBJ1-4; D may be TRBD1 (5 bases). CDR3 length: 16 amino acids. Looked up from germline, CDR1 is MDHEN and CDR2 is SYDVKM. Trimming pared 2 bases from V and 8 bases from J, leaving 18 bases between. The CDR3 is CASSLARGTRAEKLFF. The DNA of the CDR3 is TGTGCCAGCAGTTTAGCTCGCGGGACTCGGGCAGAAAAACTGTTTTTT.

V is TRBV6-6 and J is TRBJ2-7; possible D gene TRBD2, 6 bases. The germline V gene has CDR1 MNHNY and CDR2 SVGAGI (reference sequence). Trimming stripped 7 bases from V and 2 bases from J, with 15 bases between. CDR3 length equals 14 residues. The CDR3 sequence: CASTNGGEPYEQYF. CDR3 nucleotides: TGTGCCAGCACGAACGGAGGGGAACCCTACGAGCAGTACTTC.

This clone was seen more than once but under ten times. The chain employs TRBV29-1 and TRBJ2-5, with TRBD2 as a possible D gene (5 bases). The CDR3 length is 12 residues. The germline V and J ends were trimmed by 5 bases and 5 bases, with 12 bases remaining between them. Germline V gene sequence: CDR1 SQVTM, CDR2 ANQGSEA. CDR3 amino acids: CSVKGPGETQYF. The CDR3 nucleotides are TGCAGCGTTAAAGGGCCGGGGGAGACCCAGTACTTC.

This clone was seen a few times. The CDR3 is CAIAGSTDTQYF. Written as DNA, the CDR3 is TGTGCCATTGCGGGCAGCACAGATACGCAGTATTTT. The chain carries TRBV28 and TRBJ2-3; D is possibly TRBD2 (5 bases). Germline V gene sequence: CDR1 MDHEN, CDR2 SYDVKM. CDR3 length equals 12 residues. Trimming cost V 10 bases and J 0 bases, with 8 bases left between them.

The chain is built from TRBV18 and TRBJ2-3; 9 bases match TRBD2. Per germline, CDR1 KGHSH and CDR2 LQKENI. Unmatched junction bases numbered 9, after V lost 5 bases and J lost 3 bases. The CDR3 covers 16 residues. Here the CDR3 DNA reads TGTGCCAGCTCATCTTTAGCGGGGGCCCGGACAGATACGCAGTATTTT. Protein product: CASSSLAGARTDTQYF. The whole variable domain, filled in from reference TRBV18 and TRBJ2-3, reads NAGVMQNPRHLVRRRGQEARLRCSPMKGHSHVYWYRQLPEEGLKFMVYLQKENIIDESGMPKERFSAEFPKEGPSILRIQQVVRGDSAAYFCASSSLAGARTDTQYFGPGTRLTVL.

This clone was found a few times. The chain combines TRBV19 with TRBJ2-1, with 8 bases lining up with TRBD2. The CDR3 runs 15 residues. V was pared by 4 bases and J by 2 bases, with 4 bases of the junction left unmatched. Looked up from germline, CDR1 is LNHDA and CDR2 is SQIVND (reference sequence). DNA for the CDR3: TGTGCCAGTAGTAAGCGGGAGATGGCCTACAATGAGCAGTTCTTC. Translating it yields CASSKREMAYNEQFF.

In this sample, this clone turned up a few times. The chain employs TRBV7-9 and TRBJ2-1; 14 bases match TRBD2. Per germline, CDR1 SEHNR and CDR2 FQNEAQ (reference sequence). This CDR3 has 16 amino acids. Trimming removed 5 bases from V and 4 bases from J; junction bases left unmatched: 4. The CDR3 here is CASSPRTSGRYNEQFF. In nucleotides, the CDR3 is TGTGCCAGCAGCCCGAGGACTAGCGGGAGGTACAATGAGCAGTTCTTC.

This clone was detected a few times. The V call is TRBV7-8, the J call TRBJ2-2; D might be TRBD2 (7 bases). CDR1 SGHVS and CDR2 FQNEAQ come from the germline V gene. The germline V and J ends were trimmed by 6 bases and 6 bases, with 17 bases remaining between them. The CDR3 sequence is 15 residues long. CDR3 nucleotides: TGTGCCAGCAGTCGAGTGGGGGGGGCGGCCGGGGAGCTGTTTTTT. Translating gives CASSRVGGAAGELFF. Together with reference TRBV7-8 and TRBJ2-2, the CDR3 gives the full variable domain: GAGVSQSPRYKVAKRGQDVALRCDPISGHVSLFWYQQALGQGPEFLTYFQNEAQLDKSGLPSDRFFAERPEGSVSTLKIQRTQQEDSAVYLCASSRVGGAAGELFFGEGSRLTVL.

This clone was counted between two and nine times. This chain joins TRBV30 and TRBJ2-1; D perhaps matches TRBD2 (6 bases). The CDR3 length is 16 residues. In germline, CDR1 is GTSNPN, CDR2 SVGIG (reference sequence). Trimming cost V 5 bases and J 6 bases, with 23 bases left between them. In nucleotides, the CDR3 is TGTGCCTGGTGCGGCTCGGGACTGCCCGGCGTCAATGAGCAGTTCTTC. It yields the protein CAWCGSGLPGVNEQFF. The whole variable domain, filled in from reference TRBV30 and TRBJ2-1, reads SQTIHQWPATLVQPVGSPLSLECTVEGTSNPNLYWYRQAAGRGLQLLFYSVGIGQISSEVPQNLSASRPQDRQFILSSKKLLLSDSGFYLCAWCGSGLPGVNEQFFGPGTRLTVL.

This clone was picked up a small number of times. The gene calls are TRBV23-1 and TRBJ1-1; D unclear. TRBV23-1 is flagged as an ORF with uncertain function. The CDR3 consists of 16 residues. Trimming took 3 bases from V and 0 from J, leaving 14 bases between them. The CDR3 DNA is TGCGCCAGCAGTCAGTCGGCACAGAACATGAACACTGAAGCTTTCTTT. It is translated as CASSQSAQNMNTEAFF.

J is TRBJ1-2 and V is TRBV14; D remains ambiguous. Trimming pared 0 bases from V and 0 bases from J, leaving 14 bases between. Germline CDR1 SGHDN, CDR2 FVKESK. The CDR3 consists of 17 residues. The CDR3 DNA reads TGTGCCAGCAGCCAAGATCCGGTCGGGGTTACTAACTATGGCTACACCTTC. Residues: CASSQDPVGVTNYGYTF. The variable domain in full, with the rest retrieved from reference TRBV14 and TRBJ1-2, is EAGVTQFPSHSVIEKGQTVTLRCDPISGHDNLYWYRRVMGKEIKFLLHFVKESKQDESGMPNNRFLAERTGGTYSTLKVQPAELEDSGVYFCASSQDPVGVTNYGYTFGSGTRLTVV.

This clone was seen a few times. V and J are TRBV30 and TRBJ2-2, with 7 bases that match TRBD1. Germline V lookup: CDR1 GTSNPN, CDR2 SVGIG (reference sequence). The CDR3 totals 13 residues. Trimming cost V 3 bases and J 5 bases; bases outside gene matches: 3. The DNA of the CDR3 is TGTGCCTGGAGGACAGGGTATACCGGGGAGCTGTTTTTT. This sequence encodes CAWRTGYTGELFF.

A note on this clone: Other DNA sequences in the sample encode the same CDR3. The CDR3 DNA reads TGTGCCAGCAGTTTAACAGGGTCCGGTGGCTACACCTTC. Translation: CASSLTGSGGYTF. The chain is built from TRBV28 and TRBJ1-2, with D maybe TRBD1 (6 bases). Trimming removed 2 bases from V and 7 bases from J, with 11 bases in between. Germline V lookup: CDR1 MDHEN, CDR2 SYDVKM. CDR3 size: 13 residues.

This clone has just a few counts. V is TRBV7-2 and J is TRBJ1-2; D is possibly TRBD1 (5 bases). The germline CDR1 and CDR2 sequences are SGHTA and FQGNSA. The CDR3 length is 14 residues. Trimming shortened V by 1 base and J by 4 bases, and 10 bases separated the two germline ends. CDR3 residues: CASSLERQSYGYTF. CDR3 DNA sequence: TGTGCCAGCAGCTTAGAAAGACAGTCCTATGGCTACACCTTC.

This clone was seen a few times. The J gene is TRBJ1-1, the V gene TRBV19; D is unclear. CDR1 LNHDA and CDR2 SQIVND come from the germline V gene (reference sequence). CDR3 length: 15 residues. Between the trimmed V and J ends, which lost 5 bases and 0 bases, there was a span of 13 bases. CDR3 residues: CASSARGALNTEAFF. The DNA of the CDR3 is TGTGCCAGTAGTGCCCGGGGAGCCCTGAACACTGAAGCTTTCTTT.

This clone was counted between two and nine times. Additional DNA sequences in this sample encode the identical CDR3. The J gene is TRBJ1-1, the V gene TRBV29-1, with D possibly matching TRBD1 (5 bases). The CDR3 totals 11 residues. V was pared by 5 bases and J by 1 base, with 5 bases between. Germline V gene sequence: CDR1 SQVTM, CDR2 ANQGSEA. The CDR3 DNA sequence: TGCAGCGTTAGGGGGAACACTGAAGCTTTCTTT. It specifies CSVRGNTEAFF.

This clone was detected only a few times. The rearrangement uses TRBV6-1 and TRBJ2-5; D is ambiguous. The CDR3 contains 14 residues. The V end lost 3 bases, the J end lost 3 bases, and 11 bases lay between the germline ends. The germline V gene encodes CDR1 MNHNS and CDR2 SASEGT. The CDR3 loop is CASSDRRREETQYF. The CDR3 DNA reads as TGTGCCAGCAGTGACCGAAGACGGGAAGAGACCCAGTACTTC.

The chain couples TRBV18 to TRBJ2-7, with D unclear. In germline, CDR1 is KGHSH, CDR2 LQKENI. CDR3 size: 15 residues. V lost 0 bases, J lost 0 bases, and 9 bases lay in between. CDR3 DNA: TGTGCCAGCTCACCACCGGGCAGGTTCTCCTACGAGCAGTACTTC. Encoded protein: CASSPPGRFSYEQYF. The full variable domain, with the rest looked up from reference TRBV18 and TRBJ2-7, is NAGVMQNPRHLVRRRGQEARLRCSPMKGHSHVYWYRQLPEEGLKFMVYLQKENIIDESGMPKERFSAEFPKEGPSILRIQQVVRGDSAAYFCASSPPGRFSYEQYFGPGTRLTVT.

This clone is a singleton in its sample. V and J are TRBV10-3 and TRBJ2-7, with 11 bases that match TRBD1. Unmatched junction bases numbered 9, after V lost 4 bases and J lost 4 bases. The CDR3 is 16 amino acids. Germline V CDR1 and CDR2: ENHRY, SYGVKD. CDR3 sequence (DNA): TGTGCCATCAGTGTGGACAGGGGGCTACGTTATTACGAGCAGTACTTC. Residues: CAISVDRGLRYYEQYF.

This clone was counted a few times. The gene calls are TRBV30 and TRBJ1-2; a possible D gene is TRBD1 (6 bases). CDR1 is GTSNPN and CDR2 is SVGIG in the germline V gene (reference sequence). V was trimmed by 4 bases and J by 1 base, leaving 16 bases between them. The CDR3 covers 15 residues. Here the CDR3 DNA reads TGTGCCTGGAACAAGCGACAGGACAATAACTATGGCTACACCTTC. This sequence encodes CAWNKRQDNNYGYTF.

This clone showed up just a few times. The V and J genes are TRBV5-1 and TRBJ2-6; 7 bases match TRBD2. V lost 0 bases to trimming and J lost 2 bases; unmatched junction nucleotides: 5. Germline V gives CDR1 SGHRS, CDR2 YFSETQ. The CDR3 runs 17 residues. CDR3 residues: CASSLVRGGAGANVLTF. In nucleotides, the CDR3 is TGCGCCAGCAGCTTGGTTCGTGGGGGGGCTGGGGCCAACGTCCTGACTTTC.